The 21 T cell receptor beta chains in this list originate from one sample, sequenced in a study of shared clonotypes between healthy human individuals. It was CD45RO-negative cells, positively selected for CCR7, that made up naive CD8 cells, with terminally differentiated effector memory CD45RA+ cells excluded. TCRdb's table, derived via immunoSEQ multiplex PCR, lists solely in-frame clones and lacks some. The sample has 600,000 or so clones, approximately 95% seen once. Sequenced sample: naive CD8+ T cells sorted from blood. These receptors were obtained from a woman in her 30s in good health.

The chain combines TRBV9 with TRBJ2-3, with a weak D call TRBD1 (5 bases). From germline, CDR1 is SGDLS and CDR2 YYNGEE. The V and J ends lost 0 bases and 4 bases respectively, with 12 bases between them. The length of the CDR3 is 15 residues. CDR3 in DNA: TGTGCCAGCAGCGTAGAAGGGGTTGGGGCAGATACGCAGTATTTT. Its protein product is CASSVEGVGADTQYF.

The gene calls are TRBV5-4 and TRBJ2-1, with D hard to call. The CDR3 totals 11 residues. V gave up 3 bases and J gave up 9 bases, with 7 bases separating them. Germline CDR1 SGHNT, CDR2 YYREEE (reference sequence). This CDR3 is CASSSESEQFF. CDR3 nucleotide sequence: TGTGCCAGCAGCTCGGAGTCTGAGCAGTTCTTC.

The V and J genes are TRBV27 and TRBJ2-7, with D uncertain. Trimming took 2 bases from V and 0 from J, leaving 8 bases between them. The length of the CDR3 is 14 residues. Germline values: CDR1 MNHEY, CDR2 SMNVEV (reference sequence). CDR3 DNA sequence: TGTGCCAGCAGTTTAGGGCCAGACTCCTACGAGCAGTACTTC. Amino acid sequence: CASSLGPDSYEQYF.

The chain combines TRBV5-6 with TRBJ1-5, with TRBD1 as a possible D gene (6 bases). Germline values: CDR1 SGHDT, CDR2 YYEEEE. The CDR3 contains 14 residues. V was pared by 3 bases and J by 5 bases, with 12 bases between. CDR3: CASSSSTGYQPQHF. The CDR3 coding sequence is TGTGCCAGCAGCTCTTCGACAGGATATCAGCCCCAGCATTTT.

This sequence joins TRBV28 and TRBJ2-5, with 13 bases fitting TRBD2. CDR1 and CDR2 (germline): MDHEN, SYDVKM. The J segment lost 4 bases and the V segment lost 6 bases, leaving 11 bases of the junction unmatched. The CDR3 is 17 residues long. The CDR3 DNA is TGTGCCAGCAGCCTCCCAACAGGACTAGCGGGAGCAGAGACCCAGTACTTC. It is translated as CASSLPTGLAGAETQYF.

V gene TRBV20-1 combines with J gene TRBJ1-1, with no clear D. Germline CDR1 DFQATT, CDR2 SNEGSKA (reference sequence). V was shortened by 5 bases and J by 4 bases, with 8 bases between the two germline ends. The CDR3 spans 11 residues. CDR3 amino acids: CSAPLGTEAFF. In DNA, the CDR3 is TGCAGTGCTCCACTCGGCACTGAAGCTTTCTTT.

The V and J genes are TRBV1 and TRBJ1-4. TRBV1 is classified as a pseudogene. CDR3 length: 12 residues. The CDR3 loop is CTSSQDIEKLFF. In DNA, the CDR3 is TGCACCAGCAGCCAAGATATTGAAAAACTGTTTTTT.

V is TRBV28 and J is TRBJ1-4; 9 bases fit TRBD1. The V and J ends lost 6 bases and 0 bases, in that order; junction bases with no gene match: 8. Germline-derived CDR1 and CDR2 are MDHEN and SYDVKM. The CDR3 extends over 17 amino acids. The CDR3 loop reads CASSPGQGRTTNEKLFF. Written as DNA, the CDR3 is TGTGCCAGCAGCCCGGGACAGGGCCGAACAACTAATGAAAAACTGTTTTTT.

DNA for the CDR3: TGTGCCAGCAGCTCGGAGAGAGCGGGGAGCTCCTACAATGAGCAGTTCTTC. It codes for CASSSERAGSSYNEQFF. The chain employs TRBV28 and TRBJ2-1; TRBD2 matches 7 bases. The V and J ends lost 6 bases and 0 bases, in that order; junction bases with no gene match: 11. Germline V CDR1 and CDR2: MDHEN, SYDVKM. The CDR3 loop spans 17 amino acids.

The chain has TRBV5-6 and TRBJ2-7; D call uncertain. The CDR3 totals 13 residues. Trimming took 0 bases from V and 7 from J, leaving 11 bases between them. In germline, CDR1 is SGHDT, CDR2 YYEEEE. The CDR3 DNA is TGTGCCAGCAGCTTGGCAAGGGTGGGGGAGCAGTACTTC. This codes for CASSLARVGEQYF.

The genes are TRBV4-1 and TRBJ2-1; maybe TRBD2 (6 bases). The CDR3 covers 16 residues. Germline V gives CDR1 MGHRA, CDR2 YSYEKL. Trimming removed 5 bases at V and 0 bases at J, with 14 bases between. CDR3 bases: TGCGCCAGCAGCGAACGCCTCGGGAGCTCCTACAATGAGCAGTTCTTC. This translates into CASSERLGSSYNEQFF.

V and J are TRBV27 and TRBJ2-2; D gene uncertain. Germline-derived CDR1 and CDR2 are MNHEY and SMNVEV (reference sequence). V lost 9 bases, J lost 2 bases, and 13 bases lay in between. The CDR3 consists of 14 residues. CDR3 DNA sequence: TGTGCCAGTCTCCCGGACGGAAACACCGGGGAGCTGTTTTTT. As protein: CASLPDGNTGELFF.

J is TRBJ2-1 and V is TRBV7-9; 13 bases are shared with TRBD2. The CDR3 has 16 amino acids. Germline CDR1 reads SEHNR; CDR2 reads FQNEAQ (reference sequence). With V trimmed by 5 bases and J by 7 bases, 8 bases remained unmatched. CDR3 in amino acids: CASSARGTSGINEQFF. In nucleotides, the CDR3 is TGTGCCAGCAGCGCGCGGGGGACTAGCGGGATTAATGAGCAGTTCTTC.

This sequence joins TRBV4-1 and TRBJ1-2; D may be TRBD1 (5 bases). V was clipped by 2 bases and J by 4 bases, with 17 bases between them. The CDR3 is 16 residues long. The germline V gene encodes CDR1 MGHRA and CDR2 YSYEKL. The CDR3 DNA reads TGCGCCAGCAGCCAATCGGGGGGACCAACTATCTATGGCTACACCTTC. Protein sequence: CASSQSGGPTIYGYTF.

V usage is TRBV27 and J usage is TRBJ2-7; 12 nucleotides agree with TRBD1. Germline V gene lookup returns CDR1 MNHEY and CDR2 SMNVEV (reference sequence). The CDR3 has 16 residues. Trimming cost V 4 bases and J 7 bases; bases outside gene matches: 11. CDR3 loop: CASSYTLGQGAGEQYF. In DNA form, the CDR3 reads TGTGCCAGCAGTTATACCCTGGGACAGGGGGCAGGGGAGCAGTACTTC.

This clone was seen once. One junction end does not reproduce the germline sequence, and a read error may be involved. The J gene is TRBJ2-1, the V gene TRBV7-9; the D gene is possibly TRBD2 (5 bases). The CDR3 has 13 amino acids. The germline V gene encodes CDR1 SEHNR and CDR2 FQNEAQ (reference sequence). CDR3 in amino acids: CASSLANTNEQFF. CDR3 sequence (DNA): TGTGCCAGCAGCCTAGCCAACACCAATGAGCAGTTCTTC.

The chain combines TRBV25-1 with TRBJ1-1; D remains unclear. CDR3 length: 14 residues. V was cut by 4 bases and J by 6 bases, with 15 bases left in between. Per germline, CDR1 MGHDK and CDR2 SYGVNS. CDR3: CASSGLIGIAEAFF. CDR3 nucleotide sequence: TGTGCCAGCAGTGGTCTTATAGGGATCGCTGAAGCTTTCTTT.

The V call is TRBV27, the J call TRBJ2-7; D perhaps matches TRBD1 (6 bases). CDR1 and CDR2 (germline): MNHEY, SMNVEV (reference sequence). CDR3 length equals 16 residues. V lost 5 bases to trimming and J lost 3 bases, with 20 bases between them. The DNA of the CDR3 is TGTGCCAGCAGTCCGAACAATGGGCAGGGGATCTACGAGCAGTACTTC. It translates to CASSPNNGQGIYEQYF.

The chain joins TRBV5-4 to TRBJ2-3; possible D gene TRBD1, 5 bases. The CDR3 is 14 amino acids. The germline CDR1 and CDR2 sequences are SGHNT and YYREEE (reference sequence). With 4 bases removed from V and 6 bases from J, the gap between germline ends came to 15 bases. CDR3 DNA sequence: TGTGCCAGCAGCGGGGCGTCTGGCCCGGATACGCAGTATTTT. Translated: CASSGASGPDTQYF. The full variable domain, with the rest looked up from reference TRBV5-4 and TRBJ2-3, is ETGVTQSPTHLIKTRGQQVTLRCSSQSGHNTVSWYQQALGQGPQFIFQYYREEENGRGNFPPRFSGLQFPNYSSELNVNALELDDSALYLCASSGASGPDTQYFGPGTRLTVL.

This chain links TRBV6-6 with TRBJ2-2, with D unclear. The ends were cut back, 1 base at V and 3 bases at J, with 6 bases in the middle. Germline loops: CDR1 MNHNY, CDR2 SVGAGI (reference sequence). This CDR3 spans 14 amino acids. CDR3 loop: CASSYYQDTGELFF. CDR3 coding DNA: TGTGCCAGCAGTTACTACCAGGACACCGGGGAGCTGTTTTTT.

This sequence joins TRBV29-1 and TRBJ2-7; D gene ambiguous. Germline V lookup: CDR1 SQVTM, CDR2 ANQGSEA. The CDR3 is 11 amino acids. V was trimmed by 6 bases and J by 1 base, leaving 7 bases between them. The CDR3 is CSVYGSYEQYF. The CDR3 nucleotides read TGCAGCGTATATGGGTCCTACGAGCAGTACTTC.